The 13 T cell receptor beta chains below were found in one sample sequenced in a study of T cell clonality in common variable immunodeficiency. Assay used: immunoSEQ multiplex PCR; TCRdb lists only in-frame clones, some missing. The record shows about 47,000 clones for this sample, with no singletons present. Sequenced: peripheral blood mononuclear cells. Receptors were obtained from a person between 18 and 69 years old in good health.

This clone was picked up a small number of times. This may stem from a read error, because a much larger clone lies one nucleotide away. The missing CDR3 end, 3 residues past where the read stops, is filled in from the germline J gene. This chain joins TRBV5-1 and TRBJ2-5; the match to TRBD2 covers 13 bases. Germline V gene sequence: CDR1 SGHRS, CDR2 YFSETQ. The CDR3 spans 16 residues. CDR3 loop: CASSKGLAGSTDTQYF. The sequenced CDR3 bases are TGCGCCAGCAGCAAGGGACTAGCGGGGAGCACAGATACC. The entire variable domain, with the rest obtained from reference TRBV5-1 and TRBJ2-5, is as follows: KAGVTQTPRYLIKTRGQQVTLSCSPISGHRSVSWYQQTPGQGLQFLFEYFSETQRNKGNFPGRFSGRQFSNSRSEMNVSTLELGDSALYLCASSKGLAGSTDTQYFGPGTRLLVL.

This clone was detected ten times or more. The CDR3 end falls 3 residues outside the read, so it is completed with the germline J gene. The chain uses TRBV5-1 and TRBJ2-2, with 10 nucleotides matching TRBD2. The CDR3 has 15 amino acids. Trimming removed 0 bases from V and 4 bases from J; junction bases left unmatched: 0. Germline CDR1 reads SGHRS; CDR2 reads YFSETQ. CDR3 amino acids: CASSLGLAGTGELFF. Incomplete CDR3 DNA: TGCGCCAGCAGCTTGGGACTAGCGGGCACCGGGGAG.

Concerning this clone: The read gets to within 3 residues of the CDR3 end, and the germline J gene fills in the rest. This sequence joins TRBV10-1 and TRBJ2-7; 7 bases are a match to TRBD1. V trimming: 6 bases; J trimming: 3 bases; junction bases outside the gene matches: 5. From germline, CDR1 is WNHNN and CDR2 SYGVQD (reference sequence). This CDR3 comprises 13 residues. Here the CDR3 reads CASSGTAIYEQYF. The DNA read from the CDR3 is TGCGCCAGCAGCGGGACAGCTATCTACGAG.

This clone was recorded many times. Read coverage stops 3 residues before the CDR3 terminus; the germline J gene supplies the remainder. The rearrangement links TRBV5-1 to TRBJ1-1, with D perhaps matching TRBD1 (5 bases). The CDR3 has 15 amino acids. The germline V and J ends were trimmed by 1 base and 0 bases, with 10 bases remaining between them. Germline CDR1 and CDR2: SGHRS and YFSETQ. The sequenced part of the CDR3 DNA is TGCGCCAGCAGCTTGCAGGGCCAATTGAACACTGAA. This sequence encodes CASSLQGQLNTE. In full, the CDR3 reads CASSLQGQLNTEAFF. Full variable domain (missing parts from reference TRBV5-1 and TRBJ1-1): KAGVTQTPRYLIKTRGQQVTLSCSPISGHRSVSWYQQTPGQGLQFLFEYFSETQRNKGNFPGRFSGRQFSNSRSEMNVSTLELGDSALYLCASSLQGQLNTEAFFGQGTRLTVV.

The table lists this clone with many counts. The read halts 3 residues ahead of the CDR3 end, with the missing end drawn from the germline J gene. The rearrangement uses TRBV12-5 and TRBJ2-5; 9 positions match TRBD1. Germline loops: CDR1 LGHNT, CDR2 FRNRAP. J was trimmed by 4 bases and V by 6 bases; bases with no gene match: 9. This CDR3 region has 15 residues. The CDR3 bases that were read are TGTGCTAGTGGCATAGGGACAGGGATACGAGAGACC. It encodes CASGIGTGIRET. The entire CDR3 protein is CASGIGTGIRETQYF.

This clone was recorded a few times. From the germline J gene comes the end of the CDR3, since the read stops 3 residues before it. V gene TRBV7-2 combines with J gene TRBJ1-4; no clear D. Germline CDR1 is SGHTA and CDR2 is FQGNSA. CDR3 length: 13 amino acids. CDR3 protein: CASSLDLRSPLFF. Partial CDR3 DNA: TGTGCCAGCAGCTTAGACCTTAGATCACCA.

This clone was seen at least ten times. The CDR3 sequence: CASSLQQGVTEAFF. The CDR3 bases that were read are TGTGCCAGCAGCTTGCAACAGGGGGTTACTGAA. The J gene is TRBJ1-1, the V gene TRBV7-2, with 8 bases lining up with TRBD1. The CDR3 end lies 3 residues beyond the end of the read and is filled in from the germline J gene. Germline-derived CDR1 and CDR2 are SGHTA and FQGNSA. Trimming cost V 3 bases and J 5 bases; bases outside gene matches: 5. This CDR3 has 14 residues. The full variable domain, rest sourced from reference TRBV7-2 and TRBJ1-1, is GAGVSQSPSNKVTEKGKDVELRCDPISGHTALYWYRQSLGQGLEFLIYFQGNSAPDKSGLPSDRFSAERTGGSVSTLTIQRTQQEDSAVYLCASSLQQGVTEAFFGQGTRLTVV.

This clone was seen repeatedly, ten times or more. With the read ending 3 residues before the CDR3 end, the germline J gene is used to fill in that end. The rearrangement joins TRBV18 to TRBJ2-7; weak D call: TRBD2 (7 bases). V was cut by 2 bases and J by 0 bases, with 17 bases left in between. The CDR3 has 17 amino acids. CDR1 is KGHSH and CDR2 is LQKENI in the germline V gene. CDR3 bases read: TGTGCCAGCTCACCAATCTTCCGGGGGGACACCTCCTACGAG. Amino acids: CASSPIFRGDTSYE. The whole CDR3 protein reads CASSPIFRGDTSYEQYF.

This clone was observed many times. The observed sequence ends 3 residues before the CDR3 terminus, with the missing tail filled in from the germline J gene. The chain uses TRBV19 and TRBJ1-4, with a weak D call TRBD1 (6 bases). The CDR3 sequence is 14 residues long. Germline V gene lookup returns CDR1 LNHDA and CDR2 SQIVND (reference sequence). V shed 3 bases and J shed 7 bases, with 12 bases lying between them. The DNA read from the CDR3 is TGTGCCAGTAGTATCACCAGGGGCGGTGAAAAA. Amino acids: CASSITRGGEK. The full CDR3 reads CASSITRGGEKLFF.

This clone was counted ten times or more. The missing CDR3 end, 3 residues past where the read stops, is filled in from the germline J gene. The chain links TRBV7-2 to TRBJ1-2; D is undetermined. Germline-derived CDR1 and CDR2 are SGHTA and FQGNSA. The V gene lost 1 base and the J gene lost 3 bases, with 9 bases spanning the gap. The CDR3 is 14 residues long. The CDR3: CASSLGGKYYGYTF. The covered CDR3 bases are TGTGCCAGCAGCTTAGGCGGGAAGTACTATGGC.

The sample holds many counts of this clone. Mismatch with germline at one junction end may stem from a read error. The sequenced fragment ends 3 residues before the CDR3 boundary, so the rest is inferred from the germline J gene. The chain combines TRBV4-2 with TRBJ2-7, with D possibly TRBD1 on 5 matching bases. Germline V lookup: CDR1 LGHNA, CDR2 YNFKEQ. The CDR3 consists of 14 residues. The sequenced part of the CDR3 DNA is TGCGCCAGCAGCCTAGGTCAGGGCTCCTACGAG. Translation gives CASSLGQGSYE. The entire CDR3 protein is CASSLGQGSYEQYF.

As to this clone: The CDR3 goes on 3 residues after the read ends, and that part is filled in from the germline J gene. This rearrangement joins TRBV2 to TRBJ1-5; D possibly corresponds to TRBD1 (6 bases). Trimming removed 6 bases at V and 0 bases at J, with 9 bases between. The CDR3 contains 14 residues. CDR1 SNHLY and CDR2 FYNNEI come from the germline V gene. The CDR3 DNA, read in part, is TGTGCCAGCAGGGGACAATATAGCAATCAGCCC. Amino acid sequence: CASRGQYSNQP. In full, the CDR3 reads CASRGQYSNQPQHF.

This clone was detected only a few times. The read ends 3 residues shy of where the CDR3 ends; the end is completed using the germline J gene. The chain uses TRBV20-1 and TRBJ1-1, with TRBD1 matching 8 bases. CDR1 is DFQATT, CDR2 SNEGSKA, per germline (reference sequence). The CDR3 loop spans 11 amino acids. The CDR3 bases that were read are TGCAGTGCCGCACAGGGGGAAGAA. It is translated as CSAAQGEE. The entire CDR3 sequence reads CSAAQGEEAFF.